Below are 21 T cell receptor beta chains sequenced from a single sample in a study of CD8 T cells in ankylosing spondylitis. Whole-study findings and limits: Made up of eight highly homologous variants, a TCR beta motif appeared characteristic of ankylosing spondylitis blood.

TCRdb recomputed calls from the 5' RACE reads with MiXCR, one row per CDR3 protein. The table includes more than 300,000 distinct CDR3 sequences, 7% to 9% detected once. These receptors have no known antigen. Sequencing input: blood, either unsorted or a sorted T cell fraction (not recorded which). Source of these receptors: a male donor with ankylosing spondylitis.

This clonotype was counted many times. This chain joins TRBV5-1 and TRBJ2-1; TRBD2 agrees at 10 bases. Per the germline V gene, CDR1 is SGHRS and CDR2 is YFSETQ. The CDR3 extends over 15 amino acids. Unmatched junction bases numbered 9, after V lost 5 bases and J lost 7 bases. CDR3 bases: TGCGCCAGCAGTTTCCTAGCGGGAGTTGGGAATGAGCAGTTCTTC. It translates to CASSFLAGVGNEQFF.

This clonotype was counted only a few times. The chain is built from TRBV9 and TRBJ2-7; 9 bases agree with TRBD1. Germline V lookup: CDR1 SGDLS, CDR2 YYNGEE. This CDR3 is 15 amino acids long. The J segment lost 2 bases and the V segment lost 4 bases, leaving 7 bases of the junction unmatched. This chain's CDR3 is CASSRGTGRAYEQYF. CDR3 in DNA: TGTGCCAGCAGCAGGGGGACAGGGCGGGCCTACGAGCAGTACTTC.

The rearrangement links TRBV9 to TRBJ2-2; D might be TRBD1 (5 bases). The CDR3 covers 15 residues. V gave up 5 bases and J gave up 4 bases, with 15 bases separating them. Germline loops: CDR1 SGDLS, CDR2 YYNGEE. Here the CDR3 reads CASSASGHLTGELFF. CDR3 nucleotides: TGTGCCAGCAGTGCCTCCGGACACCTCACCGGGGAGCTGTTTTTT.

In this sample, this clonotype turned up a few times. Here the CDR3 DNA reads TGTGCCACCAGCAGATCCGGACTAGCGGGAGAGGGCGAGCAGTACTTC. Translation: CATSRSGLAGEGEQYF. This chain links TRBV15 with TRBJ2-7; 13 bases agree with TRBD2. The CDR3 totals 16 residues. The V gene end was trimmed by 2 bases and the J gene end by 6 bases; junction bases not matched to a gene: 7. CDR1 is LNHNV and CDR2 is YYDKDF in the germline V gene (reference sequence).

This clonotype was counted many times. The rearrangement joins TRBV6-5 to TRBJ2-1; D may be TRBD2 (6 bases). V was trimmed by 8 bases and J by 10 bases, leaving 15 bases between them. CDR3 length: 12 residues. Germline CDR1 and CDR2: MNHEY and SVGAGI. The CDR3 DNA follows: TGTGCCAGCTCTTATAGGAGGGGCGAGCAGTTCTTC. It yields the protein CASSYRRGEQFF.

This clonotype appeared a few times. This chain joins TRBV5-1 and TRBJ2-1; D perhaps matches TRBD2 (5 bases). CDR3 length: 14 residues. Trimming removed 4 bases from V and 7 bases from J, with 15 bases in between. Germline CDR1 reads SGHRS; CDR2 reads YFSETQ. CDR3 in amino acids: CASSPDARRNEQFF. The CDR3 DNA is TGCGCCAGCAGCCCAGATGCTAGGAGGAATGAGCAGTTCTTC.

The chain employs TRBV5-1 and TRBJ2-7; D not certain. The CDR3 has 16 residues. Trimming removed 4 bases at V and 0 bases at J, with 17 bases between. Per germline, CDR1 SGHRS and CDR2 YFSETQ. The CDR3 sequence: CASSPAVGISSYEQYF. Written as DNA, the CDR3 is TGCGCCAGCAGCCCCGCGGTAGGGATTAGCTCCTACGAGCAGTACTTC.

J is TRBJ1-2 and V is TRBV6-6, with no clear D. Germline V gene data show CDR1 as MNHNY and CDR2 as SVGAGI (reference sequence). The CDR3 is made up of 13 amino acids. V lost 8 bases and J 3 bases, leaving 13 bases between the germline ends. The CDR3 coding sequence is TGTGCCAGCCTGGGCACAGATTACTATGGCTACACCTTC. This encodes CASLGTDYYGYTF.

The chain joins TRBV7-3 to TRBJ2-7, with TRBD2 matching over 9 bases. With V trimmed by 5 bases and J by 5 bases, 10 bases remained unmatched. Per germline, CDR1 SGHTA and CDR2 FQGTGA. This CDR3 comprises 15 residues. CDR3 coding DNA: TGTGCCAGCAGCCCCCAGGGACTAGCTAGAGACGAGCAGTACTTC. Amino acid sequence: CASSPQGLARDEQYF.

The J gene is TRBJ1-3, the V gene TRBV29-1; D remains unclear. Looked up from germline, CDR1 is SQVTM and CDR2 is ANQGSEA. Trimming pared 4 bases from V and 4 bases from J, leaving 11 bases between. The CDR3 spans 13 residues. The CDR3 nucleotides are TGCAGCGTTGGTGTTAGTTGGGGAAACACCATATATTTT. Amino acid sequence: CSVGVSWGNTIYF.

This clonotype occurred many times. CDR3 region: CSVAATNEKLFF. The CDR3 DNA reads TGCAGCGTTGCTGCAACTAATGAAAAACTGTTTTTT. The chain joins TRBV29-1 to TRBJ1-4; the D is unclear. The CDR3 totals 12 residues. V was cut by 4 bases and J by 0 bases, with 3 bases left in between. Germline V CDR1 and CDR2: SQVTM, ANQGSEA.

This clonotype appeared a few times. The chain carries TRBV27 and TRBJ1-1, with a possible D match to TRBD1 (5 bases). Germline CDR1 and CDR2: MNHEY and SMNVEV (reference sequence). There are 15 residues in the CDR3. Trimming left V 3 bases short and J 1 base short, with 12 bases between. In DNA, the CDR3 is TGTGCCAGCAGTTTCTCCCGGGGGGGGAACACTGAAGCTTTCTTT. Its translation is CASSFSRGGNTEAFF.

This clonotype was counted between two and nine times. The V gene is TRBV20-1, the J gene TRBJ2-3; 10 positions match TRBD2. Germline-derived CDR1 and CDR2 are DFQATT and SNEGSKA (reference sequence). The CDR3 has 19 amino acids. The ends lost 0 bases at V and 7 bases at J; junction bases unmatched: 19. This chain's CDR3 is CSARDNLGLAARKVNTQYF. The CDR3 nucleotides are TGCAGTGCTAGAGATAACCTCGGACTAGCGGCCCGAAAGGTGAATACGCAGTATTTT.

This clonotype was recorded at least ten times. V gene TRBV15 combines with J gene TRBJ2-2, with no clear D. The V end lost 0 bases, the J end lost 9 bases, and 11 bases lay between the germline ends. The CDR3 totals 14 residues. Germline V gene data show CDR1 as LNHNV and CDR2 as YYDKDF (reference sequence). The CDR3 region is CATSRDLAGRELFF. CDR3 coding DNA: TGTGCCACCAGCAGAGATCTTGCTGGTCGGGAGCTGTTTTTT.

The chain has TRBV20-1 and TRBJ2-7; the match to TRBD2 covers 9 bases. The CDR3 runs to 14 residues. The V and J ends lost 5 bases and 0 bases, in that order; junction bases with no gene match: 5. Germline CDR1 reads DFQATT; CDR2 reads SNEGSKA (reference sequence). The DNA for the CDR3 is TGCAGTGCTGGACCGACTAGCGGCTCCTACGAGCAGTACTTC. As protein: CSAGPTSGSYEQYF.

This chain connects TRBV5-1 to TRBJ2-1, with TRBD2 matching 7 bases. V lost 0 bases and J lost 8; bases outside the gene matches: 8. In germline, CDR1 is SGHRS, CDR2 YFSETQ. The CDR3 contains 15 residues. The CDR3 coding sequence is TGCGCCAGCAGCTTGGAAGGCGGGAGCGTGGATGAGCAGTTCTTC. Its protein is CASSLEGGSVDEQFF.

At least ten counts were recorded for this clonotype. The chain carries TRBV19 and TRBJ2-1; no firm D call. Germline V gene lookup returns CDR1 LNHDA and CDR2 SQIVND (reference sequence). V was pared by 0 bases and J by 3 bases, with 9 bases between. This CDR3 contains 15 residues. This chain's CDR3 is CASSIDAASYNEQFF. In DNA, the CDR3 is TGTGCCAGTAGTATAGATGCAGCCAGCTACAATGAGCAGTTCTTC.

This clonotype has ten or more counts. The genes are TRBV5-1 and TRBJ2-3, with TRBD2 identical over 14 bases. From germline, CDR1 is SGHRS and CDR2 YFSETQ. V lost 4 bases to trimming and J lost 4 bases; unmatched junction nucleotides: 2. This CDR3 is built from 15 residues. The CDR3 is CASSQGLAGADTQYF. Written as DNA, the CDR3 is TGCGCCAGCAGCCAGGGACTAGCGGGAGCAGATACGCAGTATTTT.

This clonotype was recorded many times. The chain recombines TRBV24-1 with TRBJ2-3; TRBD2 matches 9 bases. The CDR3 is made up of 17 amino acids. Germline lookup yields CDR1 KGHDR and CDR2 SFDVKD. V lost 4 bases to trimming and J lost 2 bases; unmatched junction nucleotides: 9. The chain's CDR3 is CATSDTTLAGTTDTQYF. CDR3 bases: TGTGCCACCAGTGACACAACCCTAGCGGGAACCACAGATACGCAGTATTTT.

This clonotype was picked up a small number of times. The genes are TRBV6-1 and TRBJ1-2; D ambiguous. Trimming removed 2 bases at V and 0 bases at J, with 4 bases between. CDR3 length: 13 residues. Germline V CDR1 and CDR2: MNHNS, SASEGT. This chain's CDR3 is CASSEHANYGYTF. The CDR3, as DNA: TGTGCCAGCAGTGAACACGCTAACTATGGCTACACCTTC.

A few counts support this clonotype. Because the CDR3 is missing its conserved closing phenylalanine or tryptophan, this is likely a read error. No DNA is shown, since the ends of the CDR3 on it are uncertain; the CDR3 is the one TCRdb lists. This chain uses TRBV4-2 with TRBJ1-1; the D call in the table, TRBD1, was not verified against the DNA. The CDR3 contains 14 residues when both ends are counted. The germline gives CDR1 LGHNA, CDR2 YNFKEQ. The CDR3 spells CASSQESRTGVRNY.